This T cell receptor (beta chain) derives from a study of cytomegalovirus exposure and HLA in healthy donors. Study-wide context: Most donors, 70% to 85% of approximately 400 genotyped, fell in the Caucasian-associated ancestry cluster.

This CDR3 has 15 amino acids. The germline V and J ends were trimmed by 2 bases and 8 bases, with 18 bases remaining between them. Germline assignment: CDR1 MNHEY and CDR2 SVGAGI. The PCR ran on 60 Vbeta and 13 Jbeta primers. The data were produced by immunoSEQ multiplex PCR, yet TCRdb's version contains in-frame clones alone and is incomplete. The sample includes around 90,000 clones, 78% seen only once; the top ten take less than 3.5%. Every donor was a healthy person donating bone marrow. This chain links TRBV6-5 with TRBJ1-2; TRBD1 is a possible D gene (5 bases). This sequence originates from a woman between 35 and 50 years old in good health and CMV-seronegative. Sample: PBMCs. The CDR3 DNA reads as TGTGCCAGCAGTTACCAACAGGAAGTTCCTTCAGGCTACACCTTC. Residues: CASSYQQEVPSGYTF.